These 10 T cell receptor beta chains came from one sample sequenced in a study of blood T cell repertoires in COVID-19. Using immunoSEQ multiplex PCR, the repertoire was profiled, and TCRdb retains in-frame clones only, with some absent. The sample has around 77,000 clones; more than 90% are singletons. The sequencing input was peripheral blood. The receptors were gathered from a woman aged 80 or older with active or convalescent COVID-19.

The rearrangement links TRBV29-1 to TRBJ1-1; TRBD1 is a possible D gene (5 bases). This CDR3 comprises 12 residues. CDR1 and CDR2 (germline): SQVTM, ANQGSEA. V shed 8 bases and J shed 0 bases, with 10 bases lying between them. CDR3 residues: CSTRQLNTEAFF. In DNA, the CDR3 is TGCAGCACGCGACAGTTGAACACTGAAGCTTTCTTT.

The CDR3 is CASSELTSGELFF. CDR3 sequence (DNA): TGTGCCAGCAGTGAATTGACTTCCGGGGAGCTGTTTTTT. This chain uses TRBV2 with TRBJ2-2; D is uncertain. This CDR3 contains 13 residues. The germline gives CDR1 SNHLY, CDR2 FYNNEI. V was clipped by 2 bases and J by 6 bases, with 7 bases between them.

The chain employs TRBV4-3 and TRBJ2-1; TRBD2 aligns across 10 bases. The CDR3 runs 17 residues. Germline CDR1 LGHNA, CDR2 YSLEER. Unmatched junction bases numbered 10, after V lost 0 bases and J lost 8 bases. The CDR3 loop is CASSQDWSGGANHEQFF. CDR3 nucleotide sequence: TGCGCCAGCAGCCAAGACTGGAGCGGGGGGGCCAACCATGAGCAGTTCTTC.

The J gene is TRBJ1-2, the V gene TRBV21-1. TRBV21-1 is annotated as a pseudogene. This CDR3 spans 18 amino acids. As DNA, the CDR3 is TGTGCCAGCAGCACGGAGTCCGGGGGGGCAGGGGTGAACTATGGCTACACCTTC. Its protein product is CASSTESGGAGVNYGYTF.

CDR3 in amino acids: CASSVSEAPSGYTF. DNA of the CDR3: TGTGCCAGCAGCGTCTCGGAGGCACCAAGCGGCTACACCTTC. This sequence joins TRBV9 and TRBJ1-2; no firm D call. This CDR3 contains 14 residues. V was clipped by 2 bases and J by 8 bases, with 16 bases between them. The germline V gene has CDR1 SGDLS and CDR2 YYNGEE.

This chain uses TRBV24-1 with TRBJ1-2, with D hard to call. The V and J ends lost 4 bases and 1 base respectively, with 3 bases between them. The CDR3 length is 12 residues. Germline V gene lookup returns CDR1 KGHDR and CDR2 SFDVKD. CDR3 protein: CATSDGNYGYTF. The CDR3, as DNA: TGTGCCACCAGTGACGGTAACTATGGCTACACCTTC.

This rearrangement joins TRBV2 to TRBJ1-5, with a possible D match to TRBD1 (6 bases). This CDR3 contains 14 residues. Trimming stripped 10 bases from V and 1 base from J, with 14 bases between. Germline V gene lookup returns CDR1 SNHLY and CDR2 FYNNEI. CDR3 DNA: TGTGCCATCACGACAGGAGTCAGCAATCAGCCCCAGCATTTT. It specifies CAITTGVSNQPQHF.

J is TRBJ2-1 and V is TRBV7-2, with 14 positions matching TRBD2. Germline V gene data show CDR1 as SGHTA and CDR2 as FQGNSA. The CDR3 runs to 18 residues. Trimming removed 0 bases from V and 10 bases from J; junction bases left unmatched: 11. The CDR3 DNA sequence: TGTGCCAGCAGCTTAGCGGTGGGACTAGCGGGGGCGGGAGGGGAGCAGTTCTTC. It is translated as CASSLAVGLAGAGGEQFF.

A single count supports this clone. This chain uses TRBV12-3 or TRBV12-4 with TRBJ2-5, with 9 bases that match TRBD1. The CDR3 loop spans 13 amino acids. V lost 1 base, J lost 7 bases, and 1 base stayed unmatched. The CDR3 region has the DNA TGTGCCAGCAGTTTAGGACAGGGGGGGACCCAGTACTTC. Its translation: CASSLGQGGTQYF.

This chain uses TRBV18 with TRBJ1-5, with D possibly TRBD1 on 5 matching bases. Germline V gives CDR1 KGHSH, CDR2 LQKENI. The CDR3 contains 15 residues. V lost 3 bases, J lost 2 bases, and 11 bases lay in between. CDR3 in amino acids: CASSPRGEGNQPQHF. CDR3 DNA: TGTGCCAGCTCACCCCGGGGGGAGGGCAATCAGCCCCAGCATTTT.